These T cell receptor beta chains were read from a single sample in a study of control samples from healthy donors and cancer patients. The method was immunoSEQ multiplex PCR; TCRdb's version includes in-frame clones alone and lacks a portion of them. In the table there are 190,000 or so clones, approximately 92% of which are singletons. The sample taken for sequencing was blood. The receptors were sampled from a man aged 18 to 30 in good health. Both conserved end residues are part of each CDR3. The D gene is left open where the match is weak. Size tells how often a clone was seen (once, few, many) or the class of an expanded clone, and some rows leave it out.

j_gene	d_gene	abundance	v_gene	CDR3nt	CDR3aa
TRBJ2-3	.	.	TRBV28	TGTGCCAGCAGTTTATGGAGTGCCTCTAGCACAGATACGCAGTATTTT	CASSLWSASSTDTQYF
TRBJ1-2	.	.	TRBV12-3/TRBV12-4	TGTGCCAGCACCGCGGACAGCTATGGCTACACCTTC	CASTADSYGYTF
TRBJ1-5	TRBD1	.	TRBV29-1	TGCAGCGTACAGACAGGGGGCGAAAATCAGCCCCAGCATTTT	CSVQTGGENQPQHF
TRBJ2-1	.	.	TRBV24-1	TGTGCCACCAGTACCCGATCCTACAATGAGCAGTTCTTC	CATSTRSYNEQFF
TRBJ2-1	.	.	TRBV18	TGTGCCAGCTCACCACCCCAGAGCTCCTACAATGAGCAGTTCTTC	CASSPPQSSYNEQFF
TRBJ1-6	.	once	TRBV3-1/TRBV3-2	TGTGCCAGCAGCCAAGTACGGATGCCCCCCTCACCCCTCCACTTT	CASSQVRMPPSPLHF
TRBJ1-4	.	few	TRBV6-5	TGTGCCAGCAGTACCGGGACACTTGATGAAAAACTGTTTTTT	CASSTGTLDEKLFF
TRBJ1-6	TRBD1	.	TRBV14	TGTGCCAGCAGCCAAGATTGGACAGGAACCTATAATTCACCCCTCCACTTT	CASSQDWTGTYNSPLHF
TRBJ2-1	.	.	TRBV6-1	TGTGCCAGCAGTGACAACAGGGCCCGGCAGTTCTTC	CASSDNRARQFF
TRBJ1-2	.	.	TRBV5-1	TGCGCCAGCACCCTGGATCACTCCAACTATGGCTACACCTTC	CASTLDHSNYGYTF
TRBJ1-4	TRBD1	.	TRBV28	TGTGCCAGCAGTTTAGTCGCAGGGGGGGAAAAACTGTTTTTT	CASSLVAGGEKLFF
TRBJ2-1	TRBD1	.	TRBV5-1	TGCGCCAGCAGCACGGACAGGGCGAATGAGCAGTTCTTC	CASSTDRANEQFF
TRBJ1-1	.	.	TRBV6-5	TGTGCCAGCAGGGCGGGACACTCGAACACTGAAGCTTTCTTT	CASRAGHSNTEAFF
TRBJ2-1	.	.	TRBV5-5	TGTGCCAGCAGCTCAGCGGCCCGAGAGCAGTTCTTC	CASSSAAREQFF
TRBJ1-2	TRBD1	.	TRBV5-4	TGTGCCAGCAGCTTCTACGGGACAGTTAATAACTATGGCTACACCTTC	CASSFYGTVNNYGYTF
TRBJ1-6	.	.	TRBV12-5	TGTGCTAGTGGTGACAGCTCCAGTAGTCAACCCCTCCACTTT	CASGDSSSSQPLHF
TRBJ1-2	.	.	TRBV11-2	TGTGCCAGCAGCCCCGTGGGCAGGGAACGGTATGGCTACACCTTC	CASSPVGRERYGYTF
TRBJ1-5	TRBD1	.	TRBV29-1	TGCAGCGCGGGACAGATCAATCAGCCCCAGCATTTT	CSAGQINQPQHF
TRBJ1-1	.	once	TRBV19	TGTGCCAGTAGTCACACCCCTGAAGCTTTCTTT	CASSHTPEAFF
TRBJ2-3	TRBD2	once	TRBV6-4	TGTGCCAGCAGTGCGACTAGCGGCACAGATACGCAGTATTTT	CASSATSGTDTQYF
TRBJ1-5	TRBD1	few	TRBV15	TGTGCCACCAGCATATGGGACAGGGGCGATCAGCCCCAGCATTTT	CATSIWDRGDQPQHF
TRBJ1-1	TRBD1	.	TRBV10-3	TGTGCCATCAGTGAGTCATTCTGGGGACAGGACACTGAAGCTTTCTTT	CAISESFWGQDTEAFF
TRBJ2-1	TRBD2	.	TRBV15	TGTGCCACCAGCAGGACTAGCGGGGGGATTAACGAGCAGTTCTTC	CATSRTSGGINEQFF
TRBJ1-1	.	.	TRBV30	TGTGCCTGGAGAGAGAGCTACACTGAAGCTTTCTTT	CAWRESYTEAFF
TRBJ2-2	.	.	TRBV7-3	TGTGCCAGCAGCTTGGTTGGAGGAGGCACCGGGGAGCTGTTTTTT	CASSLVGGGTGELFF
TRBJ2-7	.	once	TRBV11-2	TGTGCCAGCAGTTCTGCGGGCTACGAGCAGTACTTC	CASSSAGYEQYF
TRBJ2-5	TRBD2	once	TRBV2	TGTGCCAGCAGTGGGTCTAGCGGGGGACAAGAGACCCAGTACTTC	CASSGSSGGQETQYF
TRBJ1-3	.	.	TRBV5-6	TGTGCCAGCAGCCCCTGGCAGGCGCGAGGAAACACCATATATTTT	CASSPWQARGNTIYF
TRBJ2-5	.	.	TRBV6-5	TGTGCCACCAGAGGGGTCCGGGGAACAGAGACCCAGTACTTC	CATRGVRGTETQYF
TRBJ2-7	.	.	TRBV5-1	TGCGCCAGCAGCTTGGCCCCAGGTCTAACCTACGAGCAGTACTTC	CASSLAPGLTYEQYF
TRBJ2-7	.	.	TRBV28	TGTGCCAGCAGTTCCTCTGCGGAGGGATCCTACGAGCAGTACTTC	CASSSSAEGSYEQYF
TRBJ1-2	.	.	TRBV2	TGTGCCAGCAGAAACACTTTGAAAGACAGGCCTCATGGCCACACCTTC	CASRNTLKDRPHGHTF
TRBJ2-7	.	once	TRBV5-5	TGTGCCAGCAGCTTGGAAGGGGACCCCGTAAAGCAGTACTTC	CASSLEGDPVKQYF
TRBJ2-1	.	.	TRBV18	TGTGCCAGCTCACCGCAAAGGGGCCCTGGTGTGAATGAGCAGTTCTTC	CASSPQRGPGVNEQFF
TRBJ1-6	.	.	TRBV2	TGTGCCAGCAAGGGGAAGGCAGGGTCGAGCCCCTATAATTCACCCCTCCACTTT	CASKGKAGSSPYNSPLHF
TRBJ2-3	TRBD2	once	TRBV4-1	TGCGCCAGCAGCTCTAGAGCGGGGGGGCTTACAGATACGCAGTATTTT	CASSSRAGGLTDTQYF
TRBJ2-7	TRBD2	.	TRBV7-6	TGTGCCAGCAGCTTATTGGGTAGCGGGACTATCTCCCTGGGCGAGCAGTACTTC	CASSLLGSGTISLGEQYF
TRBJ1-5	.	few	TRBV7-9	TGTGCCAGCAGCGGAAATAGCAATCAGCCCCAGCATTTT	CASSGNSNQPQHF
TRBJ2-7	TRBD2	.	TRBV29-1	TGCAGCGTATTCGGGTCTAGCGGGGGGGGCTCCCATCCGCTGTACGAGCAGTACTTC	CSVFGSSGGGSHPLYEQYF
TRBJ2-2	TRBD1	.	TRBV18	TGTGCCAGCTCATCAGAGAGGGGGCCTTGGGACACCGGGGAGCTGTTTTTT	CASSSERGPWDTGELFF
TRBJ1-2	.	.	TRBV6-5	TGTGCCAGCAGTTACTCTTCCTTCAATGGCTACACCTTC	CASSYSSFNGYTF
TRBJ1-6	TRBD1	.	TRBV18	TGTGCCAGCTCACCACGGGACAGTAATTCACCCCTCCACTTT	CASSPRDSNSPLHF
TRBJ2-2	.	.	TRBV4-1	TGCGCCAGCAGGCGGTCCCCTCAGGGGAGGAACACCGGGGAGCTGTTTTTT	CASRRSPQGRNTGELFF
TRBJ1-1	.	once	TRBV18	TGTGCCAGCTCACCAAAGGGGTGGGTAGAGGCGCGGACTGAAGCTTTCTTT	CASSPKGWVEARTEAFF
TRBJ1-1	TRBD1	.	TRBV19	TGTGCCAGTAGTCCGGGGGACAGGGGCTCGGGGTCTGAAGCTTTCTTT	CASSPGDRGSGSEAFF
TRBJ1-2	.	.	TRBV7-9	TGTGCCAGCAGCTTAGCTGAGGGGATGGGCTATGGCTACACCTTC	CASSLAEGMGYGYTF
TRBJ1-5	.	.	TRBV5-5	TGTGCCAGCAGCTTGGACGCCTCATTGAATCAGCCCCAGCATTTT	CASSLDASLNQPQHF
TRBJ2-4	.	.	TRBV5-1	TGCGCCAGCAGCTTGGGAAATGGTGGCATTCAGTACTTC	CASSLGNGGIQYF
TRBJ1-5	TRBD1	.	TRBV18	TGTGCCAGCTCGACAGGGGATCAGCCCCAGCATTTT	CASSTGDQPQHF
TRBJ2-3	TRBD2	.	TRBV2	TGTGCCAGCAGTGGGGGCGGGGGGGCAACAGATACGCAGTATTTT	CASSGGGGATDTQYF